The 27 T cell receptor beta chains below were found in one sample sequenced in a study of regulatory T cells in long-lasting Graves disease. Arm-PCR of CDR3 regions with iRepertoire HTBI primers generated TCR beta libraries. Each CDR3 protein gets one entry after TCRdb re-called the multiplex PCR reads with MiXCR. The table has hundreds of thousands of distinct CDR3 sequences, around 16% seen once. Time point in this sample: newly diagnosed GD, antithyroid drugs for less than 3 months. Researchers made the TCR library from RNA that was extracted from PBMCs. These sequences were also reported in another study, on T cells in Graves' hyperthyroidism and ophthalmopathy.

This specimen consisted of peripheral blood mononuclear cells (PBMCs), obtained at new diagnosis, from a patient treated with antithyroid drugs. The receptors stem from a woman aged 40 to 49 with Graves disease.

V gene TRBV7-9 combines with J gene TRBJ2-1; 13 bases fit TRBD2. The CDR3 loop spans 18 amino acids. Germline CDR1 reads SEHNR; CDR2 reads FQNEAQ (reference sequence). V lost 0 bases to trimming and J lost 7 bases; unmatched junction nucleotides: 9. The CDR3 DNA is TGTGCCAGCAGCTTAGCCCCCTATAGACTAGCGGGAGGAAATGAGCAGTTCTTC. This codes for CASSLAPYRLAGGNEQFF.

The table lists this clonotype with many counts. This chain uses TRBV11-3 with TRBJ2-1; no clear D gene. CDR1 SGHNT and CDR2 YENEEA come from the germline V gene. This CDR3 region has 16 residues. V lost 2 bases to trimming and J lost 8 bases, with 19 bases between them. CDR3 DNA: TGTGCCAGCAGCTTATCAGGACCGCCTAACTGGCATGAGCAGTTCTTC. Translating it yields CASSLSGPPNWHEQFF.

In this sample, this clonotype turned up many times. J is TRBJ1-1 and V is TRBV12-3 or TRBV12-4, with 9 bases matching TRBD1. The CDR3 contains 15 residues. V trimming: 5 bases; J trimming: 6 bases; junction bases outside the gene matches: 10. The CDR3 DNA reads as TGTGCCAGCAGTCCGGACAGGGGAGATTCGTCTGAAGCTTTCTTT. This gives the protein CASSPDRGDSSEAFF.

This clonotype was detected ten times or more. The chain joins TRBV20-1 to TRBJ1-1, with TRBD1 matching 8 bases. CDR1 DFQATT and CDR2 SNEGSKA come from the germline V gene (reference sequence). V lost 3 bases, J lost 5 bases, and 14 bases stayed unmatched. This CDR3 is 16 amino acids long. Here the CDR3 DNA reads TGCAGTGCTAGCGGGCGGACAGGGTCCATCAAGACTGAAGCTTTCTTT. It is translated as CSASGRTGSIKTEAFF.

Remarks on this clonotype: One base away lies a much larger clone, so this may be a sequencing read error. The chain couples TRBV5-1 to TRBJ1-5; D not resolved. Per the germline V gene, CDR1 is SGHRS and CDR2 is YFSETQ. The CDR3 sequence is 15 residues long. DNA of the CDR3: TGCGCCAGCAGCTTGTTCCCAGGAGAAAATCAGCCCCAGCCTTTT. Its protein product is CASSLFPGENQPQPF.

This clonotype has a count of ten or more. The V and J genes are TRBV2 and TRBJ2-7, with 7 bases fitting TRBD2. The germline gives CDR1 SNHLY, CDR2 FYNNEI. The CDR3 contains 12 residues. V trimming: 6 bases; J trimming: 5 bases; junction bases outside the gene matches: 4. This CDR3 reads CASRGRADEQYF. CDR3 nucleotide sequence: TGTGCCAGCAGGGGGAGGGCCGACGAGCAGTACTTC.

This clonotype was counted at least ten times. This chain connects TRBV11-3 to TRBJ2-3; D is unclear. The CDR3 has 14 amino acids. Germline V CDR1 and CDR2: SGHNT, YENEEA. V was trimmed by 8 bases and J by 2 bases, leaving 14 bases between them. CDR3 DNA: TGTGCCAGCGGTCTCTTCGCATCCACAGATACGCAGTATTTT. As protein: CASGLFASTDTQYF.

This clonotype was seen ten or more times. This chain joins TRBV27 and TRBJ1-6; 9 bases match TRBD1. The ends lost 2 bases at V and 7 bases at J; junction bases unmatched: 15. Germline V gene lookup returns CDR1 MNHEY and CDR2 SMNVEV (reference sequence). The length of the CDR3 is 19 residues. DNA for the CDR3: TGTGCCAGCAGTTTAACCCGGGCAGGGAACGGGACAGGGAATTCACCCCTCCACTTT. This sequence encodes CASSLTRAGNGTGNSPLHF.

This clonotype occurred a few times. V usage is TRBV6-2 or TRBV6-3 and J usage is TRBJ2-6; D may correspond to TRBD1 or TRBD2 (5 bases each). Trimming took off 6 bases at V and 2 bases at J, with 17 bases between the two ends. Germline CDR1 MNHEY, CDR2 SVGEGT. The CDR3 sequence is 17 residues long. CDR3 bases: TGTGCCAGCAGAACCGGGACGCCCAGGACTGGGGCCAACGTCCTGACTTTC. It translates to CASRTGTPRTGANVLTF.

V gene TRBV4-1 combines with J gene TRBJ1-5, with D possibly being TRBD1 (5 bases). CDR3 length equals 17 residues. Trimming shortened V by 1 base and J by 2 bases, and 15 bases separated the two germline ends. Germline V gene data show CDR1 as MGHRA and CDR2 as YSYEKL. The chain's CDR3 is CASSQGPRGPGNQPQHF. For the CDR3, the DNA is TGCGCCAGCAGCCAAGGACCTCGGGGACCGGGCAATCAGCCCCAGCATTTT.

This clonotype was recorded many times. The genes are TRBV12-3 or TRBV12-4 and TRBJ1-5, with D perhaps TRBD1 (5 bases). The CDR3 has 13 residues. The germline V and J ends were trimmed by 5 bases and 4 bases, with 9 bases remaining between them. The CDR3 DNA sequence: TGTGCCAGCAGTACCCGGGGGAATCAGCCCCAGCATTTT. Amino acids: CASSTRGNQPQHF.

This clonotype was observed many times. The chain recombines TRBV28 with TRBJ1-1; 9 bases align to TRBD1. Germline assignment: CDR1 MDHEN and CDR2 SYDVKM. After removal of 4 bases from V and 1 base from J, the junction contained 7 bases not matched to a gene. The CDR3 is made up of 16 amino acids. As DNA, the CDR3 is TGTGCCAGCAGTTGGCGGACAGGGGCCCCGAACACTGAAGCTTTCTTT. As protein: CASSWRTGAPNTEAFF.

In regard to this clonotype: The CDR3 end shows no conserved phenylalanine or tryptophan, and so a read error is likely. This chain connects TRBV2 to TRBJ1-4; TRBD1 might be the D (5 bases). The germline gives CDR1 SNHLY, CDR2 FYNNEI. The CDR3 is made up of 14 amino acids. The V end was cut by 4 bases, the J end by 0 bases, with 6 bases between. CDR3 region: CASSAGSTNEKLFL. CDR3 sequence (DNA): TGTGCCAGCAGTGCAGGGTCAACTAATGAAAAACTGTTTCTT.

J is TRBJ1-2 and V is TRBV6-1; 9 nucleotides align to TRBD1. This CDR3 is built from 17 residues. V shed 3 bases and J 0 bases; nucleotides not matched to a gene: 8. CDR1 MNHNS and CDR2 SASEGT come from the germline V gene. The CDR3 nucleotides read TGTGCCAGCAGTGACTGGACAGGGGCCACTACTAACTATGGCTACACCTTC. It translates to CASSDWTGATTNYGYTF.

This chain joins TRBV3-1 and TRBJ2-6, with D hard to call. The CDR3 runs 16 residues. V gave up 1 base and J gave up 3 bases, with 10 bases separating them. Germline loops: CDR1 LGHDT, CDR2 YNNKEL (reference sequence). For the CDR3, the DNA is TGTGCCAGCAGCCAAGGGGTTAGGCGTGGGGCCAACGTCCTGACTTTC. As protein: CASSQGVRRGANVLTF.

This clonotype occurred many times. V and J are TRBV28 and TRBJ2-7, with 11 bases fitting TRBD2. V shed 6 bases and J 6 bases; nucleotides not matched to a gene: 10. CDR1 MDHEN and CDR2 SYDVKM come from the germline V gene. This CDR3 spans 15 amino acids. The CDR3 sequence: CASRPTSGSPLEQYF. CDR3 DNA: TGTGCCAGCAGACCAACTAGCGGGAGCCCGCTCGAGCAGTACTTC.

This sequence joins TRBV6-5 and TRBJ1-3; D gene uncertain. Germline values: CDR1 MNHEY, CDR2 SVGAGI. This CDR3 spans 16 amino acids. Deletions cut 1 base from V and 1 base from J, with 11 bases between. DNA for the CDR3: TGTGCCAGCAGTTACTTGGCAGCGCCTTCTGGAAACACCATATATTTT. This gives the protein CASSYLAAPSGNTIYF.

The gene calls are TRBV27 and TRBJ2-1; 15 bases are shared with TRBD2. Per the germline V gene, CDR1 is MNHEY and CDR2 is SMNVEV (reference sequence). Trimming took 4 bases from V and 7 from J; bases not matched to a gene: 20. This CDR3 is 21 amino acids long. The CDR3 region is CASSSLGLAGGLGLVLNEQFF. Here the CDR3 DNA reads TGTGCCAGCAGTTCTTTGGGACTAGCGGGGGGCCTTGGACTAGTTCTGAATGAGCAGTTCTTC.

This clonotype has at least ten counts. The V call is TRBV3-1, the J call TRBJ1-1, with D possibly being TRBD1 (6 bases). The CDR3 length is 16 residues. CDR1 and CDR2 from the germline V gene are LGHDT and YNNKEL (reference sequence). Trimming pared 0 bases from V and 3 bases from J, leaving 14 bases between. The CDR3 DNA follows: TGTGCCAGCAGCCAAGATTCGGCAGGGGCGGACACTGAAGCTTTCTTT. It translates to CASSQDSAGADTEAFF.

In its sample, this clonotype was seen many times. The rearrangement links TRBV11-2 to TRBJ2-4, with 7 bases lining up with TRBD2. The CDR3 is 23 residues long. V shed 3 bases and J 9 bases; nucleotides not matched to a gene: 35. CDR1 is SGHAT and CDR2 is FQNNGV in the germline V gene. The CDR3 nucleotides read TGTGCCAGCAGCTTTTTTTTACCGGACTTCGCACACCTAGCGGAGAGCCAAAAAGTCATTCAGTACTTC. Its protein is CASSFFLPDFAHLAESQKVIQYF.

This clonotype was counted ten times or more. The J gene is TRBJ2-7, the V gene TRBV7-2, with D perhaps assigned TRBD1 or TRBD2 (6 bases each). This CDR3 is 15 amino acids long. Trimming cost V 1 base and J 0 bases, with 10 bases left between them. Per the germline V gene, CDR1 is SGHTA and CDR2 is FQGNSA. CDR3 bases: TGTGCCAGCAGCTTAGAGGGGGGAACCTCCTACGAGCAGTACTTC. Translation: CASSLEGGTSYEQYF.

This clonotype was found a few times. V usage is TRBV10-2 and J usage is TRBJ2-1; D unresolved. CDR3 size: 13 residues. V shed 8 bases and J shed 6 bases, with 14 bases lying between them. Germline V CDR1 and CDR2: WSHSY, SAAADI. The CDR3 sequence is CASEAVRSNEQFF. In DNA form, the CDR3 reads TGCGCCAGCGAGGCTGTCCGCTCCAATGAGCAGTTCTTC.

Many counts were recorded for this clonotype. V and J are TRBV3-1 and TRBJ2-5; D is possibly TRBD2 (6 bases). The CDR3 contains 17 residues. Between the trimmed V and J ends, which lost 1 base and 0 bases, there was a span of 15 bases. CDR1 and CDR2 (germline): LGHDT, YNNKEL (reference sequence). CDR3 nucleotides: TGTGCCAGCAGCCAAGGTTTTTTGGAGGGAGACCAAGAGACCCAGTACTTC. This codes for CASSQGFLEGDQETQYF.

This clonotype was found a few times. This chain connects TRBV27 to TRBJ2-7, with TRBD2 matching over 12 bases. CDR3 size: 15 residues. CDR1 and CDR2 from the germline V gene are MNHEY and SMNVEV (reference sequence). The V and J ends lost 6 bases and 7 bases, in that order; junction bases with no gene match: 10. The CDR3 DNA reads TGTGCCAGCAGCCTCTCGACTAGCGGGGGTGGGGAGCAGTACTTC. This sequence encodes CASSLSTSGGGEQYF.

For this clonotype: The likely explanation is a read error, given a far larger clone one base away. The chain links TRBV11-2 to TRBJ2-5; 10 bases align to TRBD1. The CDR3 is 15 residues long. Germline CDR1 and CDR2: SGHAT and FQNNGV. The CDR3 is CASRQLPGQGFEQSF. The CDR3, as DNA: TGTGCCAGCAGACAGCTACCGGGACAGGGGTTTGAGCAGTCCTTC.

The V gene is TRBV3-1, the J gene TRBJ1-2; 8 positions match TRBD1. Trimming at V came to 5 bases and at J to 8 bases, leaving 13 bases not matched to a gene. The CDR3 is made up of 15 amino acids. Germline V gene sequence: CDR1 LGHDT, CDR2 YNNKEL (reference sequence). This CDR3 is CASSSEADRALGYTF. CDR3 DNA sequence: TGTGCCAGCAGCTCTGAGGCGGACAGGGCCCTAGGCTACACCTTC.

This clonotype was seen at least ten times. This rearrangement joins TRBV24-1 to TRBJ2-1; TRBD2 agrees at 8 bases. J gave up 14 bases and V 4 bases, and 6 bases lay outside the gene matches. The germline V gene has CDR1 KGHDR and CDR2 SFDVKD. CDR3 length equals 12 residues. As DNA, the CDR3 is TGTGCCACCAGTGACGCCGGGACTAGTAAGTTCTTC. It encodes CATSDAGTSKFF.